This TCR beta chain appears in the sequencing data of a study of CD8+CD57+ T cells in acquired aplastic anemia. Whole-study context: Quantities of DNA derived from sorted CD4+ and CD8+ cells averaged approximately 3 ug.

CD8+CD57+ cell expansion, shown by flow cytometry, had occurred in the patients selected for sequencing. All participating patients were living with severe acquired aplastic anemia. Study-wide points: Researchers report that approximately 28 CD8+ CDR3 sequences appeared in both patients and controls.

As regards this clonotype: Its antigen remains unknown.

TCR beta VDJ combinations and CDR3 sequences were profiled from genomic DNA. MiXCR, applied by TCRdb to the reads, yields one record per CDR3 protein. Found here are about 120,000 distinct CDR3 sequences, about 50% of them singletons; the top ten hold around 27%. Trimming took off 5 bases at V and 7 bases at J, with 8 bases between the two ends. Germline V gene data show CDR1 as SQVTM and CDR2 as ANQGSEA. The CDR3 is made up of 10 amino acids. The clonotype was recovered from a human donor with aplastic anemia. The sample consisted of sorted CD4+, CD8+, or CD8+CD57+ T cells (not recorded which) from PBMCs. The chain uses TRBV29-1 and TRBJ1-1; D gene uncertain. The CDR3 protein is CSVLRDEAFF. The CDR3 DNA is TGCAGCGTTCTCCGTGATGAAGCTTTCTTT.